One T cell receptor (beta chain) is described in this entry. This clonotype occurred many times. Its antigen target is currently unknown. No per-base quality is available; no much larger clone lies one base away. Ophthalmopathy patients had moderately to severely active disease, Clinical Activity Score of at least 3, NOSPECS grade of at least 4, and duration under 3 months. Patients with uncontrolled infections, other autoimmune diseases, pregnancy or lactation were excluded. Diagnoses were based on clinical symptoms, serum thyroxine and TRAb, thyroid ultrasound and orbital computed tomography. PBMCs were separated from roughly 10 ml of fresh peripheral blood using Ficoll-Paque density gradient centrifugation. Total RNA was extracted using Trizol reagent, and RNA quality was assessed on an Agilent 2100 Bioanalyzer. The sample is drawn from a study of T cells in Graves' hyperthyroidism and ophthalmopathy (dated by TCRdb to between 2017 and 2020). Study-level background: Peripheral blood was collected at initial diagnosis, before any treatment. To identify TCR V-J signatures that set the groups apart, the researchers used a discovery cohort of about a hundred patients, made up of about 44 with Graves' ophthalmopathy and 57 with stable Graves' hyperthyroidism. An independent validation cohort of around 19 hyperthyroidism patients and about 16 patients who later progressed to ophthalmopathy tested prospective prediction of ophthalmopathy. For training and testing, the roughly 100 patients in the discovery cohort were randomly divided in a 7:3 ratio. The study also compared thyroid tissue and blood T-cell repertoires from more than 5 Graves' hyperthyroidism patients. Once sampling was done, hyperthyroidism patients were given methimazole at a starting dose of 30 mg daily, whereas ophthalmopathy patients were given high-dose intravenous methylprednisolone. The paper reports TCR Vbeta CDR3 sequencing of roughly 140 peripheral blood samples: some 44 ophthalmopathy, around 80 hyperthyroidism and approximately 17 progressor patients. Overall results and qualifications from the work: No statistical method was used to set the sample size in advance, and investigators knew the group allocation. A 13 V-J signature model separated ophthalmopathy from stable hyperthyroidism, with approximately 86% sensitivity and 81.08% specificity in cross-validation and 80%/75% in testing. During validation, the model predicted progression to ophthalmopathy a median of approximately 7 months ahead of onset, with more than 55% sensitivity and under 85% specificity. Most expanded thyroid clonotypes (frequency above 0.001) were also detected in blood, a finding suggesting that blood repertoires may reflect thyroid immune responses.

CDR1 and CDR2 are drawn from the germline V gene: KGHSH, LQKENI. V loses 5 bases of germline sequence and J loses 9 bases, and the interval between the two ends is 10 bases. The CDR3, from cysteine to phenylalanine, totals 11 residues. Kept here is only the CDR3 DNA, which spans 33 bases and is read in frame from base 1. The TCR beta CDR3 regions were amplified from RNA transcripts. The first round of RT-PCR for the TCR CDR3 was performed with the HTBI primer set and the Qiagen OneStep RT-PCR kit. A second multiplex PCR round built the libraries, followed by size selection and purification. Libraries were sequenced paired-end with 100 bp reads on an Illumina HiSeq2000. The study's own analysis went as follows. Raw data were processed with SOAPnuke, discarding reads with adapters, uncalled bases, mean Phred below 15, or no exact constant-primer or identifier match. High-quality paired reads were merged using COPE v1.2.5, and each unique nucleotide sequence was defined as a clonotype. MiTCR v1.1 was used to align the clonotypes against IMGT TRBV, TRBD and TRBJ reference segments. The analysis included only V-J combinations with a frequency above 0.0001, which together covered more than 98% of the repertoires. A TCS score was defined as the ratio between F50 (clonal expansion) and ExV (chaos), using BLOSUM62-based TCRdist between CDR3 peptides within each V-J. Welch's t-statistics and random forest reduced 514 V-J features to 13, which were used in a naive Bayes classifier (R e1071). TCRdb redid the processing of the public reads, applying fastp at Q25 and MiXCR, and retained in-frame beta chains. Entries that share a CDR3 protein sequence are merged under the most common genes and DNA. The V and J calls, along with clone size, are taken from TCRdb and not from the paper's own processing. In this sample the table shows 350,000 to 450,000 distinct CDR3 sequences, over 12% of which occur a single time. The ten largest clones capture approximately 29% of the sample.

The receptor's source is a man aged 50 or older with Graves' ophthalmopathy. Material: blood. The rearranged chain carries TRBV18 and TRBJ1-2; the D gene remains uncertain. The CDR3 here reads CASSDPGSYTF. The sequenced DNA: TGTGCCAGCTCAGATCCCGGGAGCTACACCTTC.